The 18 T cell receptor beta chains below come from one sample, sequenced in a study of cytomegalovirus exposure and HLA in healthy donors. Amplification used 60 Vbeta primers and 13 Jbeta primers. Clones were read by immunoSEQ multiplex PCR, and TCRdb kept only the in-frame ones, dropping some. The sample carries around 120,000 clones, roughly 79% recorded once. The sequenced sample consisted of PBMCs. The receptors derive from a woman in her forties or fifties in good health and CMV-seronegative.

Regarding this clone: A junction end diverges from the germline sequence, so it may reflect a read error. The chain is built from TRBV29-1 and TRBJ1-2, with D perhaps matching TRBD1 (6 bases). Germline V gene data show CDR1 as SQVTM and CDR2 as ANQGSEA. The CDR3 is made up of 13 amino acids. The CDR3 protein is CSVATTGTYGYPF. Written as DNA, the CDR3 is TGCAGCGTTGCGACGACAGGAACCTATGGCTACCCCTTC.

The rearrangement links TRBV4-2 to TRBJ2-1; 10 nucleotides align to TRBD1. Germline trimming cut 1 base from V and 5 bases from J; bases unmatched to any gene: 5. Germline V CDR1 and CDR2: LGHNA, YNFKEQ. CDR3 length: 16 residues. This CDR3 reads CASSQGQGASNNEQFF. The DNA of the CDR3 is TGTGCCAGCAGCCAAGGACAGGGGGCATCGAACAATGAGCAGTTCTTC.

This clone occurred a few times. The chain carries TRBV5-4 and TRBJ1-2; 10 positions match TRBD1. After removal of 1 base from V and 6 bases from J, the junction contained 6 bases not matched to a gene. The germline V gene encodes CDR1 SGHNT and CDR2 YYREEE (reference sequence). This CDR3 is 15 amino acids long. The chain's CDR3 is CASSLPGQGNDGYTF. CDR3 nucleotides: TGTGCCAGCAGCTTGCCGGGACAGGGGAATGATGGCTACACCTTC.

The sample holds a few counts of this clone. This chain uses TRBV5-4 with TRBJ2-7, with TRBD1 identical over 10 bases. Germline trimming cut 4 bases from V and 4 bases from J; bases unmatched to any gene: 5. CDR3 length: 14 amino acids. From germline, CDR1 is SGHNT and CDR2 YYREEE (reference sequence). CDR3 in DNA: TGTGCCAGCAGCCCTAAGGACAGGGGGTACGAGCAGTACTTC. Translating it yields CASSPKDRGYEQYF.

The V and J genes are TRBV7-9 and TRBJ2-7; tentatively, D is TRBD2 (5 bases). V was pared by 5 bases and J by 1 base, with 6 bases between. The CDR3 is 12 residues long. The germline V gene has CDR1 SEHNR and CDR2 FQNEAQ (reference sequence). The CDR3 nucleotides are TGTGCCAGCAGCCCGGGATCCTACGAGCAGTACTTC. It specifies CASSPGSYEQYF.

The chain employs TRBV27 and TRBJ2-2; 11 bases line up with TRBD2. The CDR3 covers 15 residues. With 8 bases clipped from V and 7 bases from J, the junction kept 9 bases outside the gene matches. CDR1 is MNHEY and CDR2 is SMNVEV in the germline V gene (reference sequence). CDR3 DNA: TGTGCCAGCCAGTTAGCGGGAGGGCCGGGCGGGGAGCTGTTTTTT. This gives the protein CASQLAGGPGGELFF.

The chain carries TRBV11-2 and TRBJ2-5, with 11 positions matching TRBD2. The CDR3 totals 15 residues. V lost 4 bases and J lost 5; bases outside the gene matches: 6. The V gene's germline CDR1 is SGHAT and CDR2 FQNNGV. The CDR3 reads CASSSLAGVGETQYF. The CDR3 nucleotides read TGTGCCAGCAGCTCACTAGCGGGAGTAGGCGAGACCCAGTACTTC. The whole variable domain, filled in from reference TRBV11-2 and TRBJ2-5, reads EAGVAQSPRYKIIEKRQSVAFWCNPISGHATLYWYQQILGQGPKLLIQFQNNGVVDDSQLPKDRFSAERLKGVDSTLKIQPAKLEDSAVYLCASSSLAGVGETQYFGPGTRLLVL.

The chain carries TRBV7-2 and TRBJ2-3, with 8 bases identical to TRBD2. The ends lost 5 bases at V and 4 bases at J; junction bases unmatched: 5. Looked up from germline, CDR1 is SGHTA and CDR2 is FQGNSA. CDR3 length: 14 residues. Here the CDR3 reads CASSRSGNADTQYF. The CDR3 region has the DNA TGTGCCAGCAGCCGTAGCGGGAATGCAGATACGCAGTATTTT.

The chain is built from TRBV7-7 and TRBJ2-7; 7 positions agree with TRBD1. The germline CDR1 and CDR2 sequences are SSHAT and FNYEAQ (reference sequence). This CDR3 contains 17 residues. The DNA of the CDR3 is TGTGCTAGCAGCTTAGAAAGCGACAGGGAGTACCCCCACGAGCAGTACGTC. This gives the protein CASSLESDREYPHEQYV.

The chain couples TRBV30 to TRBJ2-3; tentative D call: TRBD1 (6 bases). Germline-derived CDR1 and CDR2 are GTSNPN and SVGIG (reference sequence). The CDR3 runs 14 residues. The V gene lost 3 bases and the J gene lost 3 bases, with 13 bases spanning the gap. The CDR3 here is CAWRKGVPTDTQYF. CDR3 sequence (DNA): TGTGCCTGGAGAAAGGGGGTTCCGACAGATACGCAGTATTTT.

The V and J genes are TRBV6-1 and TRBJ2-1; 9 bases align to TRBD2. The germline gives CDR1 MNHNS, CDR2 SASEGT. This CDR3 has 17 amino acids. V dropped 0 bases and J dropped 1; count of bases not matched to a gene: 4. CDR3: CASSEARLAASYNEQFF. DNA of the CDR3: TGTGCCAGCAGTGAAGCTCGACTAGCGGCGTCCTACAATGAGCAGTTCTTC.

The V call is TRBV6-5, the J call TRBJ2-1; tentative D call: TRBD2 (5 bases). Germline V CDR1 and CDR2: MNHEY, SVGAGI. Trimming cost V 5 bases and J 1 base, with 12 bases left between them. This CDR3 is built from 15 residues. The CDR3 DNA sequence: TGTGCCAGCAGTCGGACTGACGGATCCTACAATGAGCAGTTCTTC. This sequence encodes CASSRTDGSYNEQFF.

V and J are TRBV15 and TRBJ2-5; TRBD2 is a possible D gene (5 bases). The CDR3 consists of 12 residues. Germline lookup yields CDR1 LNHNV and CDR2 YYDKDF (reference sequence). The ends were cut back, 4 bases at V and 7 bases at J, with 10 bases in the middle. This CDR3 reads CATSTPGGTQYF. The CDR3 DNA follows: TGTGCCACCAGCACCCCAGGAGGGACCCAGTACTTC.

V and J are TRBV15 and TRBJ1-4; D may be TRBD1 (6 bases). Germline V gene lookup returns CDR1 LNHNV and CDR2 YYDKDF (reference sequence). CDR3 length equals 15 residues. Between the trimmed V and J ends, which lost 0 bases and 8 bases, there was a span of 13 bases. CDR3 loop: CATSRDQGMEEKLFF. DNA for the CDR3: TGTGCCACCAGCAGAGATCAGGGGATGGAGGAAAAACTGTTTTTT.

The chain employs TRBV19 and TRBJ2-3; tentative D call: TRBD2 (5 bases). The germline V and J ends were trimmed by 4 bases and 2 bases, with 10 bases remaining between them. CDR1 is LNHDA and CDR2 is SQIVND in the germline V gene (reference sequence). This CDR3 has 14 residues. CDR3 DNA sequence: TGTGCCAGTAGTACCGGACTTATCACAGATACGCAGTATTTT. The encoded protein is CASSTGLITDTQYF.

V is TRBV2 and J is TRBJ2-3; 8 nucleotides line up with TRBD1. Germline-derived CDR1 and CDR2 are SNHLY and FYNNEI. After removal of 0 bases from V and 12 bases from J, the junction contained 8 bases not matched to a gene. CDR3 length: 14 amino acids. The CDR3 reads CASSEARDRGQQYF. Here the CDR3 DNA reads TGTGCCAGCAGTGAAGCCCGAGACAGGGGCCAACAGTATTTT. The full variable domain, its missing parts supplied by reference TRBV2 and TRBJ2-3, is EPEVTQTPSHQVTQMGQEVILRCVPISNHLYFYWYRQILGQKVEFLVSFYNNEISEKSEIFDDQFSVERPDGSNFTLKIRSTKLEDSAMYFCASSEARDRGQQYFGPGTRLTVL.

The chain uses TRBV29-1 and TRBJ2-1; 9 bases align to TRBD2. After removal of 1 base from V and 4 bases from J, the junction contained 5 bases not matched to a gene. The CDR3 extends over 15 amino acids. The germline gives CDR1 SQVTM, CDR2 ANQGSEA. In DNA, the CDR3 is TGCAGCGTTGAAGGTGGACTAGCGTCATACAATGAGCAGTTCTTC. Residues: CSVEGGLASYNEQFF.

This sequence joins TRBV7-9 and TRBJ2-6, with 9 nucleotides matching TRBD1. Germline CDR1 and CDR2: SEHNR and FQNEAQ (reference sequence). J gave up 4 bases and V 5 bases, and 6 bases lay outside the gene matches. This CDR3 is built from 16 residues. The chain's CDR3 is CASSLRTGAGANVLTF. CDR3 nucleotide sequence: TGTGCCAGCAGCCTGAGGACAGGGGCAGGGGCCAACGTCCTGACTTTC. Looking up the rest from reference TRBV7-9 and TRBJ2-6 gives the full variable domain: DTGVSQNPRHKITKRGQNVTFRCDPISEHNRLYWYRQTLGQGPEFLTYFQNEAQLEKSRLLSDRFSAERPKGSFSTLEIQRTEQGDSAMYLCASSLRTGAGANVLTFGAGSRLTVL.